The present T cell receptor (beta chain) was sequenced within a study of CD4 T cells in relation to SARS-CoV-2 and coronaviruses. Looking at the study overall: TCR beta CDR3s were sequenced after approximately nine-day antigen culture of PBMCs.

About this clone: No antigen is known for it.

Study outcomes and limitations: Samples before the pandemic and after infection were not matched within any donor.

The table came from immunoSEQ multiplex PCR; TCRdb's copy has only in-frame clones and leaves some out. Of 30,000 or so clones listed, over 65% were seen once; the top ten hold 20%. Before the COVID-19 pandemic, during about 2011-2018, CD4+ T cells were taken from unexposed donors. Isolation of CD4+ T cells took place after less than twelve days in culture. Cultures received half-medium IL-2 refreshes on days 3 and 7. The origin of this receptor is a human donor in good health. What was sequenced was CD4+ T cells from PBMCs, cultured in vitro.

CDR3 loop: CASRPPGRETQYF. The CDR3 DNA sequence: TGTGCCAGCAGACCACCGGGGAGAGAGACCCAGTACTTC. This chain connects TRBV12-3 or TRBV12-4 to TRBJ2-5; D may be TRBD2 (5 bases). Trimming removed 6 bases from V and 4 bases from J, with 12 bases in between. The CDR3 consists of 13 residues.